Here is one T cell receptor beta chain with its context. This CDR3 has 15 residues. Trimming stripped 4 bases from V and 4 bases from J, with 18 bases between. Germline CDR1 SGHRS, CDR2 YFSETQ. The sample originates from a study of technical replicates of blood from four donors. TCRdb keeps only in-frame clones here, not all; method: immunoSEQ multiplex PCR. The sample has about 72,000 clones, about nine tenths seen once; the top ten hold approximately 0.36%. Sequencing input: T cells isolated from PBMCs. The clonotype was recovered from a human donor in good health. The chain couples TRBV5-1 to TRBJ2-7, with D tentatively TRBD1 (5 bases). CDR3 DNA: TGCGCCAGCAGCCCCCTCCAGGGTGGAGAGTACGAGCAGTACTTC. Translated, it gives CASSPLQGGEYEQYF.